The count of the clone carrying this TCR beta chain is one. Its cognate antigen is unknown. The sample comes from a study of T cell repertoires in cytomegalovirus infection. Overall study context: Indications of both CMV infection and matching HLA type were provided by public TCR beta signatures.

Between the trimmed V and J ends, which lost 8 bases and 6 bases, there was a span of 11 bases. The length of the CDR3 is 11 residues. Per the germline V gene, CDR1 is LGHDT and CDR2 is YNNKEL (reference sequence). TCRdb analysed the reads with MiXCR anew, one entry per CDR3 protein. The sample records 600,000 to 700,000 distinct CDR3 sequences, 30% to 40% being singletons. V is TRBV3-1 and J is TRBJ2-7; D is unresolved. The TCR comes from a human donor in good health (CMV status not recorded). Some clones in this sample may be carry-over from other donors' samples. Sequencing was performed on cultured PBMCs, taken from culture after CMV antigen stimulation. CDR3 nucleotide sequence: TGTGCCAGCGCCAAGGTGGGCGAGCAGTACTTC. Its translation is CASAKVGEQYF.